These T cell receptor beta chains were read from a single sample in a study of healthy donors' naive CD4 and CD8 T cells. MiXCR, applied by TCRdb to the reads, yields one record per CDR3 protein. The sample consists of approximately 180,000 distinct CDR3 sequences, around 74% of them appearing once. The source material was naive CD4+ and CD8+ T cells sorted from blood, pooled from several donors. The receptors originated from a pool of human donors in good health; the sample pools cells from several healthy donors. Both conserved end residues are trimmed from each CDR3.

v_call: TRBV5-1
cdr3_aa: ASSTNSNEQY

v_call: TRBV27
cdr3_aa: ASTSGSNSNQPQH

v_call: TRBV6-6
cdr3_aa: ASSYIGTGGNSPLH

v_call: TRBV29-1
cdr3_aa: SSRHVTGELF

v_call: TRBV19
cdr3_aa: ASTQQGDTEAF

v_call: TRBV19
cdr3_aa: ASQGGNLWNTEAF

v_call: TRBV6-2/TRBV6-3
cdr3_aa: ASSYSAYSGNTIY

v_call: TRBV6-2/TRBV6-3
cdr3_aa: ASGDTHTEAF

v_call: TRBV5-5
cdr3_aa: ASSFSGLYSNQPQH

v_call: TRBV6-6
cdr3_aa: ASSYSRRAGELF

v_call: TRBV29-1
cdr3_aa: SVEGDRGVWI

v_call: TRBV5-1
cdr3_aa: ASSLNTGGSEAF

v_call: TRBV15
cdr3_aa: ATSRSGGSNQPQH

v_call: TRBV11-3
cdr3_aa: ASSLEGLYTDTQY

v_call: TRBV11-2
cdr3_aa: ASSAQPTDTQY

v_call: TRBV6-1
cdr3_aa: ASSENLYKNGYT

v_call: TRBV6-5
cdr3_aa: ASSRQGNYGYT

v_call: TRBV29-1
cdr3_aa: SVELPSNPTGELF

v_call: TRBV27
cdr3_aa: ASSLDAGGSYNEQF

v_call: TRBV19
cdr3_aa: ASSLRQATEAF

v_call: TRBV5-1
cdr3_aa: ASSLEVWYEQY

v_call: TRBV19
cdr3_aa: ASSIASGAGEQY

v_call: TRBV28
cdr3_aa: ASSYPGASLNTEAF

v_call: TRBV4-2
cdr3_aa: ASSQDRDHADTQY

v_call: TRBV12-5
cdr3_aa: ASRPLERARYT

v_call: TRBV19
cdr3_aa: ASSTGGGGETQY

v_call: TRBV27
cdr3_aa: ASSYGTGDDYT

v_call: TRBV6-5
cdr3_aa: ASRRDPVGEAF

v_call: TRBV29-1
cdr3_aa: SVAGTYNEQF

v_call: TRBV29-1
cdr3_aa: SAEQGYQETQY

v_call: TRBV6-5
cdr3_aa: ASRHSRQGLGNEQF

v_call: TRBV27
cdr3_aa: ASSFSAGEYTDTQY

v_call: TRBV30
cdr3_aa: AWRWEGVGNEQF

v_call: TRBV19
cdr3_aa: ASHRAHQETQY

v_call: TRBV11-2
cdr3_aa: ASSLSGGNYEQY

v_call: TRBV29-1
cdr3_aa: SVARSGVTF

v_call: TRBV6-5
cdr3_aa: ASSYTGGSTDTQY

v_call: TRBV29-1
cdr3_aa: SVSPRDNEQF

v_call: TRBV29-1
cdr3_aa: SVWDVGATQH

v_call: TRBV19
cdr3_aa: ASSPLGTGIETQY